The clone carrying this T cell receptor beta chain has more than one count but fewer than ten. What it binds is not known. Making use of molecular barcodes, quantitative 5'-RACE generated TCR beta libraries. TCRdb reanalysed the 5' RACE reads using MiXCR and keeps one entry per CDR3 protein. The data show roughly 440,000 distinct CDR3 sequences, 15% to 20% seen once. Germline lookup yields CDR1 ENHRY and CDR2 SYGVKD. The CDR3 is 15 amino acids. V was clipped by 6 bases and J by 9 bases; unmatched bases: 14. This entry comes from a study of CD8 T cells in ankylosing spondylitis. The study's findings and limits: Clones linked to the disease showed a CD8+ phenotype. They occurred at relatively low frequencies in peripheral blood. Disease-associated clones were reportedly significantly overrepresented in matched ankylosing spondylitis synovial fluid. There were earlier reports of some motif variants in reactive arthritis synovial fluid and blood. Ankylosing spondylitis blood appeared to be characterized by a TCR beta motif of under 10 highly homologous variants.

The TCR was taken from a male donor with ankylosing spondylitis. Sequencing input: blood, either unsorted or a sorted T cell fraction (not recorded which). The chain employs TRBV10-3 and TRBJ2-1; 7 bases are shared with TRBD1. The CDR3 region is CAIRTDRPIEFEQFF. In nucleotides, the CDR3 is TGTGCCATCAGGACGGACAGGCCGATCGAATTTGAGCAGTTCTTC.